This TCR beta chain was found in a study of T cell changes during pregnancy in multiple sclerosis. The trim removed 3 bases at V and 4 bases at J, leaving 20 bases unmatched. Germline CDR1 reads MNHEY; CDR2 reads SMNVEV (reference sequence). The length of the CDR3 is 19 residues. The data were produced by immunoSEQ multiplex PCR, yet TCRdb's version contains in-frame clones alone and is incomplete. The sample shows fewer than 30,000 clones, 88% of them seen only once. The material was CD8+ T cells from peripheral blood mononuclear cells, obtained in the second trimester of pregnancy. This chain links TRBV27 with TRBJ1-1, with 7 positions matching TRBD1. This receptor was taken from a female donor with multiple sclerosis, enrolled in a pregnancy study. The CDR3 coding sequence is TGTGCCAGCAGTTTCGGGATGAGGGGGCGAGGAGTTTTGGCCACTGAAGCTTTCTTT. Protein sequence: CASSFGMRGRGVLATEAFF.